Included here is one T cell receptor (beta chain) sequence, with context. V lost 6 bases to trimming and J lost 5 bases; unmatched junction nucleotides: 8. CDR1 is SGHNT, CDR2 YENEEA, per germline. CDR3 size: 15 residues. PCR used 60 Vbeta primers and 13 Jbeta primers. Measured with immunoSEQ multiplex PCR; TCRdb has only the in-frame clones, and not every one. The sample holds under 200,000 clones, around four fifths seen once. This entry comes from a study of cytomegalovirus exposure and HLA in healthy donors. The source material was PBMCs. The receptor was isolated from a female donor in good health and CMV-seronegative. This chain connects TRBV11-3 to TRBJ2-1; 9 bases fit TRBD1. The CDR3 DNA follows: TGTGCCAGCAGTAGGGGACAGGGACTTAACAATGAGCAGTTCTTC. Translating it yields CASSRGQGLNNEQFF.